A selection of T cell receptor beta chains follows, all from one sample in a study of blood T cell repertoires in COVID-19. The data were produced by immunoSEQ multiplex PCR, yet TCRdb's version contains in-frame clones alone and is incomplete. The table lists fewer than 400,000 clones, around 84% of them singletons, with approximately 3.6% in the top ten. The source material was peripheral blood. Every receptor here comes from a woman younger than 30 with acute or convalescent COVID-19. The conserved cysteine and the conserved F or W are not part of the CDR3 here.

J gene | V gene | CDR3 protein
TRBJ2-3 | TRBV7-3 | ASSLRGSGSTDTQY
TRBJ1-4 | TRBV19 | ASSIGGILNEKLF
TRBJ2-1 | TRBV12-3/TRBV12-4 | ASSGRREEQF
TRBJ1-1 | TRBV6-5 | ASSAERGNTEAF
TRBJ2-5 | TRBV11-2 | ASSLAGGPETQY
TRBJ1-2 | TRBV28 | ASSSQGLYGYT
TRBJ2-2 | TRBV2 | ASTSDIDTGELF
TRBJ1-2 | TRBV5-4 | ASSLGNEGTGVNYGYT
TRBJ1-1 | TRBV2 | ASSESKGAIGEAF
TRBJ2-3 | TRBV6-5 | ASRETSGPSTQY
TRBJ1-1 | TRBV28 | ASSLEEIAPEAF
TRBJ1-5 | TRBV12-3/TRBV12-4 | ASSFLSDQPQH
TRBJ1-1 | TRBV5-1 | ASSPGQEVAEAF
TRBJ1-2 | TRBV25-1 | ASRMTGTNAYGYT
TRBJ2-7 | TRBV4-1 | ASSQQQTGSYEQY
TRBJ2-7 | TRBV4-2 | ASSQDLAGGYEQY
TRBJ1-2 | TRBV30 | AWSSLEEGNYGYT
TRBJ1-2 | TRBV19 | ASSIAFGTGDGYT
TRBJ2-1 | TRBV27 | ASSFPASGGSYNEQF
TRBJ2-3 | TRBV9 | ASSPSWDFSTDTQY
TRBJ2-1 | TRBV27 | ASSLEGQGTYNEQF
TRBJ2-7 | TRBV19 | ASTMDWGSYEQY
TRBJ2-6 | TRBV13 | ASTLGQVNVLT
TRBJ1-2 | TRBV13 | ASSLSYGYT
TRBJ1-2 | TRBV7-9 | ASSLGRGRESDYGYT
TRBJ2-7 | TRBV7-3 | ASSLGTWDEQY
TRBJ1-5 | TRBV2 | ASSVDGGNQPQH
TRBJ2-7 | TRBV7-8 | ASSPRDPDSYEQY
TRBJ2-1 | TRBV5-1 | ASSLVAGASNEQF
TRBJ2-1 | TRBV3-1/TRBV3-2 | ASDGGPGDEQF
TRBJ2-7 | TRBV19 | ASSLEEGLGEQY
TRBJ1-1 | TRBV12-3/TRBV12-4 | ASSFQGTTEAF
TRBJ2-1 | TRBV11-2 | ASSPPAGALNEQF
TRBJ1-5 | TRBV5-8 | ASSGAGTGHQPQH
TRBJ1-1 | TRBV3-1/TRBV3-2 | ASSQEGGITEAF
TRBJ1-5 | TRBV19 | ASSTLSGTGGQPQH
TRBJ1-5 | TRBV27 | ASSLHSQKQPQH
TRBJ1-4 | TRBV5-1 | ASSFQGAGTNEKLF
TRBJ2-6 | TRBV5-4 | ASSSMTGGASGANVLT
TRBJ2-7 | TRBV7-3 | ASSPTRNSYEQY
TRBJ2-7 | TRBV6-5 | ASEPTEGHSYEQY
TRBJ2-7 | TRBV5-1 | ASSLAAGVAYEQY
TRBJ2-5 | TRBV28 | ASSGTLAGEETQY
TRBJ1-1 | TRBV6-5 | ASRPDAVAGEAF
TRBJ2-1 | TRBV7-3 | ASSPSLAGTYNEQF
TRBJ2-5 | TRBV6-6 | ASRGSLGETQY
TRBJ2-7 | TRBV21-1 | ASSRGGTSSYEQY
TRBJ1-2 | TRBV28 | ASSLPGNYGYT
TRBJ2-7 | TRBV27 | ASSLASGRPEQY
TRBJ2-7 | TRBV12-3/TRBV12-4 | ASSTFSYEQY
TRBJ2-5 | TRBV5-6 | ASSLAGSQETQY
TRBJ2-7 | TRBV2 | ASSDGLSYEQY
TRBJ1-1 | TRBV19 | ASSMTHGAEAF
TRBJ2-5 | TRBV7-8 | ASSYRGETQY
TRBJ1-5 | TRBV6-5 | ASSYRGYQPQH